This T cell receptor beta chain was captured by sequencing in a study of T cells in Graves' hyperthyroidism and ophthalmopathy. Study observations and caveats: Also found in blood were most expanded thyroid clonotypes above 0.001.

This clonotype occurred many times. Its antigen remains unidentified. RNA transcripts yielded amplified TCR beta CDR3 regions. HTBI primers were employed in a first-round RT-PCR of the TCR CDR3. TCRdb analysed the multiplex PCR reads with MiXCR anew, one entry per CDR3 protein. Seen here are 530,000 or so distinct CDR3 sequences, roughly 25% observed once, and the top ten hold roughly 12%. Germline V gene sequence: CDR1 KGHDR, CDR2 SFDVKD. This CDR3 comprises 14 residues. V lost 4 bases and J lost 1, with 9 bases in between. A Clinical Activity Score of at least 3, a NOSPECS grade of at least 4 and a duration under 3 months were recorded in the ophthalmopathy patients. Patients showing uncontrolled infection, other autoimmune disease, pregnancy or lactation were ineligible.

The sample comprised blood. The chain is built from TRBV24-1 and TRBJ1-1, with D perhaps TRBD1 (6 bases). The receptor was isolated from a woman under 40 with Graves' ophthalmopathy. CDR3 in DNA: TGTGCCACCAGTGAGGGGGCCCCGAACACTGAAGCTTTCTTT. It yields the protein CATSEGAPNTEAFF.